Below, 23 T cell receptor beta chains from the same sample are listed, as sequenced in a study of control samples from healthy donors and cancer patients. Data came from immunoSEQ multiplex PCR; TCRdb stores just in-frame clones and leaves some out. The table has more than 75,000 clones, roughly 90% seen once. The sample consisted of PBMCs. The origin of the receptors is a woman aged 60-75 years with head and neck cancer.

The chain is built from TRBV4-3 and TRBJ1-5; D call uncertain. The germline V gene encodes CDR1 LGHNA and CDR2 YSLEER. The CDR3 is 15 amino acids. Trimming left V 0 bases short and J 6 bases short, with 12 bases between. CDR3 region: CASSQDPRVGQPQHF. CDR3 bases: TGCGCCAGCAGCCAAGATCCCCGAGTCGGTCAGCCCCAGCATTTT.

The V and J genes are TRBV28 and TRBJ1-1; 9 bases line up with TRBD1. There are 14 residues in the CDR3. The ends lost 7 bases at V and 4 bases at J; junction bases unmatched: 7. CDR1 and CDR2 (germline): MDHEN, SYDVKM. The DNA of the CDR3 is TGTGCCAGCAAACAAACGACAGGGGGCACTGAAGCTTTCTTT. This gives the protein CASKQTTGGTEAFF.

The rearrangement joins TRBV7-9 to TRBJ1-6, with a possible D match to TRBD1 (5 bases). This CDR3 is 17 amino acids long. V was shortened by 4 bases and J by 0 bases, with 13 bases between the two germline ends. The germline V gene has CDR1 SEHNR and CDR2 FQNEAQ (reference sequence). The CDR3 DNA reads TGTGCCAGCAGCTCCGGGGCCCCGAGCTCCTATAATTCACCCCTCCACTTT. This sequence encodes CASSSGAPSSYNSPLHF.

This clone showed up just a few times. This rearrangement joins TRBV7-9 to TRBJ1-1; D not certain. CDR1 and CDR2 (germline): SEHNR, FQNEAQ (reference sequence). Trimming removed 1 base at V and 4 bases at J, with 10 bases between. The CDR3 is made up of 14 amino acids. DNA of the CDR3: TGTGCCAGCAGCTTAGGCAGCTTCCGCACTGAAGCTTTCTTT. Protein product: CASSLGSFRTEAFF.

The V gene is TRBV27, the J gene TRBJ2-1; D is unresolved. Per germline, CDR1 MNHEY and CDR2 SMNVEV (reference sequence). The length of the CDR3 is 13 residues. Trimming cost V 5 bases and J 7 bases, with 12 bases left between them. CDR3 bases: TGTGCCAGCAGTCTCCAGAATTGGAATGAGCAGTTCTTC. Its translation is CASSLQNWNEQFF.

This chain joins TRBV6-5 and TRBJ2-7; TRBD1 aligns across 9 bases. V was pared by 3 bases and J by 4 bases, with 7 bases of the junction left unmatched. The CDR3 has 15 residues. The germline gives CDR1 MNHEY, CDR2 SVGAGI. The CDR3 bases are TGTGCCAGCAGTTATCCGGGACAGGGTTTTTACGAGCAGTACTTC. Translation gives CASSYPGQGFYEQYF.

This chain links TRBV5-5 with TRBJ2-7, with 9 bases aligning to TRBD2. This CDR3 has 15 residues. CDR1 and CDR2 from the germline V gene are SGHKS and YYEKEE (reference sequence). V gave up 4 bases and J gave up 4 bases; unmatched junction bases: 9. CDR3 amino acids: CASSLVGSGGYEQYF. CDR3 in DNA: TGTGCCAGCAGCCTGGTCGGGAGCGGGGGGTACGAGCAGTACTTC.

The chain links TRBV5-1 to TRBJ2-2; 7 bases map to TRBD1. The V gene's germline CDR1 is SGHRS and CDR2 YFSETQ. The trim removed 3 bases at V and 1 base at J, leaving 6 bases unmatched. This CDR3 spans 16 amino acids. The CDR3 loop is CASSSRTGVNTGELFF. Written as DNA, the CDR3 is TGCGCCAGCAGCTCCAGGACAGGAGTGAACACCGGGGAGCTGTTTTTT.

The chain has TRBV3-1 (or the pseudogene TRBV3-2) and TRBJ2-7; D assignment may be TRBD1 or TRBD2 (5 bases each). V dropped 5 bases and J dropped 8 bases, with 13 bases sitting between them. This CDR3 is 12 amino acids long. CDR1 is LGHDT and CDR2 is YNNKEL in the germline V gene (reference sequence). The CDR3 region is CASSNRRGQQYF. CDR3 sequence (DNA): TGTGCCAGCAGCAATCGCCGGGGCCAGCAGTACTTC.

V usage is TRBV29-1 and J usage is TRBJ2-3, with 8 bases lining up with TRBD2. Germline loops: CDR1 SQVTM, CDR2 ANQGSEA. CDR3 size: 13 residues. The trim removed 7 bases at V and 2 bases at J, leaving 5 bases unmatched. In nucleotides, the CDR3 is TGCAGCGAGATTAGCGGGACCACAGATACGCAGTATTTT. Translating it yields CSEISGTTDTQYF.

The J gene is TRBJ1-1, the V gene TRBV7-9, with no clear D. Trimming removed 5 bases from V and 7 bases from J, with 11 bases in between. Germline values: CDR1 SEHNR, CDR2 FQNEAQ (reference sequence). The CDR3 runs 12 residues. The CDR3 region is CASSPNGDEAFF. The CDR3 DNA reads TGTGCCAGCAGCCCGAATGGGGATGAAGCTTTCTTT.

The chain has TRBV7-7 and TRBJ2-7; TRBD1 might be the D (6 bases). The CDR3 spans 14 residues. V was shortened by 4 bases and J by 3 bases, with 13 bases between the two germline ends. Germline CDR1 is SSHAT and CDR2 is FNYEAQ (reference sequence). The DNA of the CDR3 is TGTGCCAGCAGCTGGTTGGGACACAACTACGAGCAGTACTTC. Its translation is CASSWLGHNYEQYF.

The gene calls are TRBV30 and TRBJ2-5; maybe TRBD2 (6 bases). The germline CDR1 and CDR2 sequences are GTSNPN and SVGIG (reference sequence). V was trimmed by 1 base and J by 5 bases, leaving 14 bases between them. The CDR3 is 14 amino acids. The CDR3 region has the DNA TGTGCCTGGAGTGAAGGGCGGGATGGGGAGACCCAGTACTTC. Translated: CAWSEGRDGETQYF.

About this clone: Different DNA sequences within this sample yield the same CDR3. The V and J genes are TRBV18 and TRBJ2-3; no clear D gene. Germline V gene sequence: CDR1 KGHSH, CDR2 LQKENI. The CDR3 consists of 13 residues. V shed 3 bases and J shed 3 bases, with 7 bases lying between them. The CDR3 DNA follows: TGTGCCAGCTCACCCGCATTAACAGATACGCAGTATTTT. Amino acids: CASSPALTDTQYF. The whole variable domain, remainder taken from reference TRBV18 and TRBJ2-3, is NAGVMQNPRHLVRRRGQEARLRCSPMKGHSHVYWYRQLPEEGLKFMVYLQKENIIDESGMPKERFSAEFPKEGPSILRIQQVVRGDSAAYFCASSPALTDTQYFGPGTRLTVL.

The chain recombines TRBV30 with TRBJ1-5; weak D call: TRBD1 (5 bases). This CDR3 region has 17 residues. V was cut by 0 bases and J by 2 bases, with 17 bases left in between. CDR1 and CDR2 from the germline V gene are GTSNPN and SVGIG (reference sequence). CDR3 in amino acids: CAWSVRQGYNGNQPQHF. The CDR3 DNA follows: TGTGCCTGGAGTGTAAGGCAGGGTTATAATGGCAATCAGCCCCAGCATTTT.

This clone was picked up a small number of times. The CDR3 is CASSLARQAFNYGYTF. DNA of the CDR3: TGTGCCAGCAGCTTAGCGCGCCAGGCGTTTAACTATGGCTACACCTTC. The gene calls are TRBV7-9 and TRBJ1-2; no firm D call. The CDR3 spans 16 residues. Germline V gives CDR1 SEHNR, CDR2 FQNEAQ (reference sequence). Trimming took off 0 bases at V and 1 base at J, with 12 bases between the two ends.

The chain links TRBV7-9 to TRBJ1-1, with a weak D call TRBD1 (6 bases). Germline assignment: CDR1 SEHNR and CDR2 FQNEAQ (reference sequence). The V and J ends lost 5 bases and 6 bases respectively, with 10 bases between them. The CDR3 extends over 12 amino acids. The CDR3 DNA reads as TGTGCCAGCAGCCGAGACAGGCCTGAAGCTTTCTTT. Amino acid sequence: CASSRDRPEAFF.

This clone was recorded only once. The chain recombines TRBV7-2 with TRBJ2-3; 12 nucleotides match TRBD2. The CDR3 runs to 19 residues. Germline V gene sequence: CDR1 SGHTA, CDR2 FQGNSA. Germline trimming cut 1 base from V and 4 bases from J; bases unmatched to any gene: 12. CDR3 amino acids: CASSLVGFLAGGRSDTQYF. The DNA for the CDR3 is TGTGCCAGCAGCTTAGTCGGGTTCCTAGCGGGAGGGCGTTCAGATACGCAGTATTTT.

This chain joins TRBV7-7 and TRBJ2-1, with a weak D call TRBD1 (6 bases). Trimming pared 3 bases from V and 15 bases from J, leaving 30 bases between. CDR1 is SSHAT and CDR2 is FNYEAQ in the germline V gene (reference sequence). CDR3 length: 17 residues. CDR3 in amino acids: CASSLGAPTTHGVAVFF. For the CDR3, the DNA is TGTGCCAGCAGCTTGGGGGCGCCAACTACCCACGGAGTCGCAGTGTTCTTC.

The V and J genes are TRBV7-3 and TRBJ2-3; D is uncertain. The ends were cut back, 5 bases at V and 2 bases at J, with 5 bases in the middle. CDR1 SGHTA and CDR2 FQGTGA come from the germline V gene. The length of the CDR3 is 12 residues. The CDR3 protein is CASSPNTDTQYF. DNA for the CDR3: TGTGCCAGCAGCCCTAACACAGATACGCAGTATTTT.

The chain links TRBV10-1 to TRBJ2-3; tentatively, D is TRBD2 (6 bases). Trimming left V 6 bases short and J 4 bases short, with 14 bases between. Germline V CDR1 and CDR2: WNHNN, SYGVQD (reference sequence). The CDR3 has 14 amino acids. CDR3 sequence: CASSGLRGPDTQYF. For the CDR3, the DNA is TGCGCCAGCAGCGGACTAAGAGGTCCAGATACGCAGTATTTT.

The CDR3 sequence is CASSIQGLAGGGTDTQYF. DNA of the CDR3: TGTGCCAGTAGTATACAAGGACTAGCGGGAGGGGGCACAGATACGCAGTATTTT. This chain joins TRBV19 and TRBJ2-3; TRBD2 aligns across 15 bases. The CDR3 is 18 residues long. The V gene's germline CDR1 is LNHDA and CDR2 SQIVND (reference sequence). Unmatched junction bases numbered 4, after V lost 2 bases and J lost 1 base. The whole variable domain, filled in from reference TRBV19 and TRBJ2-3, reads DGGITQSPKYLFRKEGQNVTLSCEQNLNHDAMYWYRQDPGQGLRLIYYSQIVNDFQKGDIAEGYSVSREKKESFPLTVTSAQKNPTAFYLCASSIQGLAGGGTDTQYFGPGTRLTVL.

The rearrangement joins TRBV24-1 to TRBJ1-5, with unresolved D. Germline CDR1 is KGHDR and CDR2 is SFDVKD. The CDR3 consists of 14 residues. With 2 bases removed from V and 4 bases from J, the gap between germline ends came to 8 bases. Here the CDR3 DNA reads TGTGCCACCAGTGATTACGCGGGGAATCAGCCCCAGCATTTT. Protein: CATSDYAGNQPQHF.